This T cell receptor (beta chain) was sequenced for a study of read filtering for tumor transcriptome and immune sequencing. This CDR3 is 15 amino acids long. With 6 bases clipped from V and 3 bases from J, the junction kept 13 bases outside the gene matches. Germline assignment: CDR1 SQVTM and CDR2 ANQGSEA. Bone marrow was sampled from every patient at the time of active disease. Molecular barcoded adaptors covering alpha/delta and beta/gamma chains were used on roughly 400 ng RNA. Via MiXCR, TCRdb re-called the reads, giving one row per CDR3 protein. Of some 120,000 distinct CDR3 sequences listed, under 15% are singletons. This clonotype was observed a handful of times. Its antigen is undetermined. Study observations and caveats: Even smaller IR-seq throughput identified most shared clonotypes.

The TCR was taken from a donor older than 35 with multiple myeloma. Sample: a population of CD138-negative cells sorted from bone marrow. The genes are TRBV29-1 and TRBJ1-2; 7 bases agree with TRBD1. As DNA, the CDR3 is TGCAGCGTCGAAAACCTCCGGGACAGAGACTATGGCTACACCTTC. Protein sequence: CSVENLRDRDYGYTF.